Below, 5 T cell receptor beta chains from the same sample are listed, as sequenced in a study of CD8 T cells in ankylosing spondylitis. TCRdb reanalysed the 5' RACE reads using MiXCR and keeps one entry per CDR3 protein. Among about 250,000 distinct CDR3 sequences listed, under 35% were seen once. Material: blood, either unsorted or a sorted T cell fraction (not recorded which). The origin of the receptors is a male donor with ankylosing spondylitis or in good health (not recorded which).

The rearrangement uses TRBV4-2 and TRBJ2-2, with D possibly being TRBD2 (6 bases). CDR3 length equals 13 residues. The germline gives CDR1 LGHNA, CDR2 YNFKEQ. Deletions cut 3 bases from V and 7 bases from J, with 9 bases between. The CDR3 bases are TGTGCCAGCAGCCACCTGGGAGGCGGGGAGCTGTTTTTT. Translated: CASSHLGGGELFF.

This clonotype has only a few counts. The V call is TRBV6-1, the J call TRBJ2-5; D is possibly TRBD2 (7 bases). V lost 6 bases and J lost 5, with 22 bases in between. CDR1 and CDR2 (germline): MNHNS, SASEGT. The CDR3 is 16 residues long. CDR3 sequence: CASSQGGGPKGETQYF. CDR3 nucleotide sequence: TGTGCCAGCAGCCAAGGGGGAGGGCCCAAAGGGGAGACCCAGTACTTC.

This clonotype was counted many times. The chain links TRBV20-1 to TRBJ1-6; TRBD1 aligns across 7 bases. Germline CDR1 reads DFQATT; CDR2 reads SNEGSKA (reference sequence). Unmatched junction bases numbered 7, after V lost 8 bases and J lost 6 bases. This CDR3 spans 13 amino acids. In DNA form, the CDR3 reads TGCAGTCTGAGACAGGGTGGTAATTCACCCCTCCACTTT. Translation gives CSLRQGGNSPLHF.

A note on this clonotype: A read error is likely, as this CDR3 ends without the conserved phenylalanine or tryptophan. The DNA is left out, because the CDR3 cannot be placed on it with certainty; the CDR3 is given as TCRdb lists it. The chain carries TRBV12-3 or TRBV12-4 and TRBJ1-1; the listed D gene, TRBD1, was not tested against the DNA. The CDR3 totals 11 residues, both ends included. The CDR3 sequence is CASSYGGQVEI.

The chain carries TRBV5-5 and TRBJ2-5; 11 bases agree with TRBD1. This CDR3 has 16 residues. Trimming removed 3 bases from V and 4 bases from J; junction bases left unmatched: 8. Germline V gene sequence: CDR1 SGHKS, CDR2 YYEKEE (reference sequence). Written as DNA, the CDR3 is TGTGCCAGCAGCTCCCTACTAGGACAGGGGGCAGAGACCCAGTACTTC. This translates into CASSSLLGQGAETQYF.